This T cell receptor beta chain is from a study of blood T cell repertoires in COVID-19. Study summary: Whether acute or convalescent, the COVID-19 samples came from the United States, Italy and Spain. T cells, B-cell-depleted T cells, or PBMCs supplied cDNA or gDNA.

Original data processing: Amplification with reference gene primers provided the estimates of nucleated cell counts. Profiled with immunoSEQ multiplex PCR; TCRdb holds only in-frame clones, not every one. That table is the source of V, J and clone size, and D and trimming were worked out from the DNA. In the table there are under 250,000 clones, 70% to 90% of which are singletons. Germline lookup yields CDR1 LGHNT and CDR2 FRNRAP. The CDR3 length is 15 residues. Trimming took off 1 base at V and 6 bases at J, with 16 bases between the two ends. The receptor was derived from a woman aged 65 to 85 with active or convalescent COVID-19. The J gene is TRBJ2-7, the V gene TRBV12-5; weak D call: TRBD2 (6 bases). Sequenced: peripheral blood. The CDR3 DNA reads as TGTGCTAGTGGTTTGGGGGACCAAAGGAGGGGCGAGCAGTACTTC. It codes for CASGLGDQRRGEQYF. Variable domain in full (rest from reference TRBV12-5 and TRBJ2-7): DARVTQTPRHKVTEMGQEVTMRCQPILGHNTVFWYRQTMMQGLELLAYFRNRAPLDDSGMPKDRFSAEMPDATLATLKIQPSEPRDSAVYFCASGLGDQRRGEQYFGPGTRLTVT.